Shown below are 20 T cell receptor beta chains from a single sample sequenced in a study of blood T cell repertoires in COVID-19. The repertoire was sequenced with immunoSEQ multiplex PCR; TCRdb's copy has only in-frame clones and lacks some. The sample consists of some 70,000 clones, approximately 80% of them appearing once. Sequenced material: peripheral blood. The origin of the receptors is a human donor in a cohort sampled during active COVID-19.

This sequence joins TRBV3-1 (or the pseudogene TRBV3-2) and TRBJ2-7, with TRBD2 identical over 13 bases. The CDR3 has 14 amino acids. Per germline, CDR1 LGHDT and CDR2 YNNKEL (reference sequence). Trimming removed 7 bases from V and 6 bases from J; junction bases left unmatched: 6. CDR3 DNA: TGTGCCAGCACCCGGACTAGCGGGGGAGGCGAGCAGTACTTC. This translates into CASTRTSGGGEQYF.

This chain joins TRBV5-6 and TRBJ1-1; 7 nucleotides align to TRBD1. CDR1 and CDR2 from the germline V gene are SGHDT and YYEEEE. This CDR3 has 15 residues. V lost 4 bases to trimming and J lost 4 bases; unmatched junction nucleotides: 10. This CDR3 reads CASSLMDRSFTEAFF. CDR3 nucleotides: TGTGCCAGCAGCCTAATGGACAGGTCCTTCACTGAAGCTTTCTTT.

This clone was seen only a few times. The chain is built from TRBV5-1 and TRBJ1-5; D unclear. Germline CDR1 is SGHRS and CDR2 is YFSETQ. The CDR3 length is 13 residues. V dropped 0 bases and J dropped 7 bases, with 8 bases sitting between them. The CDR3 DNA reads TGCGCCAGCAGCTTGGATAGTCGACAGCCCCAGCATTTT. Translation gives CASSLDSRQPQHF.

This clone is a singleton in its sample. The chain links TRBV5-1 to TRBJ2-6, with D possibly matching TRBD2 (5 bases). Trimming took off 5 bases at V and 6 bases at J, with 15 bases between the two ends. CDR1 is SGHRS, CDR2 YFSETQ, per germline. CDR3 length equals 15 residues. The CDR3 sequence is CASSIPGLEANVLTF. The CDR3 region has the DNA TGCGCCAGCAGTATCCCGGGATTGGAGGCCAACGTCCTGACTTTC.

The chain couples TRBV7-8 to TRBJ1-4; perhaps TRBD1 as D (6 bases). The CDR3 loop spans 14 amino acids. Looked up from germline, CDR1 is SGHVS and CDR2 is FQNEAQ. Trimming stripped 2 bases from V and 7 bases from J, with 11 bases between. In nucleotides, the CDR3 is TGTGCCAGCAGCTTATCAGGGGTTGGTGAAAAACTGTTTTTT. Translating it yields CASSLSGVGEKLFF.

The chain recombines TRBV4-2 with TRBJ1-3; 7 bases are a match to TRBD1. CDR3 size: 17 residues. V shed 3 bases, J shed 1 base, and the junction held 9 bases outside the gene matches. Germline-derived CDR1 and CDR2 are LGHNA and YNFKEQ. The CDR3 here is CASSHTGRQGSGNTIYF. The DNA for the CDR3 is TGTGCCAGCAGCCACACGGGGAGACAGGGTTCTGGAAACACCATATATTTT.

The CDR3 is CASRSTGFGTNQPQHF. Written as DNA, the CDR3 is TGTGCCAGCAGATCTACAGGGTTTGGAACCAATCAGCCCCAGCATTTT. V usage is TRBV28 and J usage is TRBJ1-5; TRBD1 is a possible D gene (6 bases). V was cut by 6 bases and J by 3 bases, with 18 bases left in between. Germline CDR1 reads MDHEN; CDR2 reads SYDVKM. The CDR3 is 16 amino acids.

The CDR3 DNA follows: TGTGCCAGCAGTTACGGCAAGACTAGCGGACTAGGGGAGACCCAGTACTTC. Protein sequence: CASSYGKTSGLGETQYF. This chain connects TRBV6-2 or TRBV6-3 to TRBJ2-5; 9 bases align to TRBD2. The CDR3 has 17 residues. The trim removed 2 bases at V and 5 bases at J, leaving 12 bases unmatched. Germline-derived CDR1 and CDR2 are MNHEY and SVGEGT.

The V gene is TRBV6-2 or TRBV6-3, the J gene TRBJ1-2, with a tentative D call TRBD1 (6 bases). Per the germline V gene, CDR1 is MNHEY and CDR2 is SVGEGT. V was trimmed by 6 bases and J by 4 bases, leaving 12 bases between them. The CDR3 consists of 13 residues. The CDR3 protein is CASSLTGPYGYTF. DNA of the CDR3: TGTGCCAGCAGCCTCACAGGGCCCTATGGCTACACCTTC.

This clone appeared once. The chain combines TRBV4-1 with TRBJ2-6; D possibly corresponds to TRBD2 (7 bases). V lost 6 bases and J 4 bases, leaving 22 bases between the germline ends. This CDR3 spans 18 amino acids. Germline CDR1 MGHRA, CDR2 YSYEKL. The CDR3 loop reads CASRSGGQGRAGANVLTF. The DNA of the CDR3 is TGCGCCAGCAGATCCGGAGGGCAGGGGAGGGCAGGGGCCAACGTCCTGACTTTC.

By sample fraction, this clone is medium-sized. The chain couples TRBV19 to TRBJ1-5; tentative D call: TRBD1 (5 bases). Trimming pared 8 bases from V and 6 bases from J, leaving 17 bases between. CDR3 length: 14 residues. Per germline, CDR1 LNHDA and CDR2 SQIVND (reference sequence). CDR3 sequence reads: CASDRRVQGQPQHF. In DNA, the CDR3 is TGTGCCAGTGACCGACGGGTTCAGGGTCAGCCCCAGCATTTT. The variable domain in full, completed from reference TRBV19 and TRBJ1-5, reads DGGITQSPKYLFRKEGQNVTLSCEQNLNHDAMYWYRQDPGQGLRLIYYSQIVNDFQKGDIAEGYSVSREKKESFPLTVTSAQKNPTAFYLCASDRRVQGQPQHFGDGTRLSIL.

V usage is TRBV11-3 and J usage is TRBJ2-5; 13 bases are a match to TRBD2. The CDR3 is 16 residues long. V gave up 5 bases and J gave up 1 base; unmatched junction bases: 4. From germline, CDR1 is SGHNT and CDR2 YENEEA. The CDR3: CASSLGTSGVQETQYF. The CDR3, as DNA: TGTGCCAGCAGCCTCGGGACTAGCGGGGTCCAAGAGACCCAGTACTTC. Full variable domain (missing parts from reference TRBV11-3 and TRBJ2-5): EAGVVQSPRYKIIEKKQPVAFWCNPISGHNTLYWYLQNLGQGPELLIRYENEEAVDDSQLPKDRFSAERLKGVDSTLKIQPAELGDSAVYLCASSLGTSGVQETQYFGPGTRLLVL.

V gene TRBV25-1 combines with J gene TRBJ2-4; 10 positions match TRBD1. Germline CDR1 is MGHDK and CDR2 is SYGVNS. The CDR3 is made up of 17 amino acids. V lost 0 bases, J lost 0 bases, and 2 bases stayed unmatched. The CDR3 loop is CASSEYGTGVAKNIQYF. The CDR3 DNA follows: TGTGCCAGCAGTGAATATGGGACAGGGGTAGCCAAAAACATTCAGTACTTC.

The CDR3 sequence: CASSWGGSYEQYF. CDR3 DNA: TGTGCCAGCAGTTGGGGGGGATCCTACGAGCAGTACTTC. The genes are TRBV6-5 and TRBJ2-7; 7 bases align to TRBD2. With 4 bases clipped from V and 1 base from J, the junction kept 1 base outside the gene matches. The CDR3 consists of 13 residues. Germline V gene lookup returns CDR1 MNHEY and CDR2 SVGAGI.

This rearrangement joins TRBV6-5 to TRBJ2-3; D unclear. This CDR3 region has 14 residues. Trimming pared 8 bases from V and 0 bases from J, leaving 12 bases between. Per germline, CDR1 MNHEY and CDR2 SVGAGI. The DNA of the CDR3 is TGTGCCAGCTCCCTGGGCTCTAGCACAGATACGCAGTATTTT. Translation gives CASSLGSSTDTQYF.

The chain employs TRBV6-2 or TRBV6-3 and TRBJ1-5, with TRBD1 matching over 7 bases. The CDR3 consists of 16 residues. Germline CDR1 reads MNHEY; CDR2 reads SVGEGT. With 4 bases clipped from V and 0 bases from J, the junction kept 6 bases outside the gene matches. DNA for the CDR3: TGTGCCAGCAGTTCCATAACAGGGGTTAGCAATCAGCCCCAGCATTTT. Its translation: CASSSITGVSNQPQHF.

The chain uses TRBV5-1 and TRBJ2-1; TRBD1 is a possible D gene (5 bases). There are 15 residues in the CDR3. Trimming pared 0 bases from V and 2 bases from J, leaving 9 bases between. Looked up from germline, CDR1 is SGHRS and CDR2 is YFSETQ. The CDR3: CASSLDLGAYNEQFF. The DNA for the CDR3 is TGCGCCAGCAGCTTGGATTTAGGGGCCTACAATGAGCAGTTCTTC.

The gene calls are TRBV28 and TRBJ2-3, with D perhaps matching TRBD2 (7 bases). The CDR3 covers 15 residues. V lost 3 bases and J lost 4, with 14 bases in between. Germline assignment: CDR1 MDHEN and CDR2 SYDVKM. The CDR3 loop is CASSFGGAGSDTQYF. The CDR3 coding sequence is TGTGCCAGCAGTTTTGGGGGGGCAGGGTCAGATACGCAGTATTTT.

This chain joins TRBV7-2 and TRBJ2-3; D unclear. The CDR3 is 13 residues long. Trimming took 6 bases from V and 1 from J, leaving 8 bases between them. Germline values: CDR1 SGHTA, CDR2 FQGNSA. The CDR3 DNA reads TGTGCCAGCAGTCCTAGGCGCACAGATACGCAGTATTTT. Translation gives CASSPRRTDTQYF.

The chain is built from TRBV27 and TRBJ2-1, with 9 bases matching TRBD1. CDR3 length: 14 residues. Germline assignment: CDR1 MNHEY and CDR2 SMNVEV (reference sequence). The V gene end was trimmed by 5 bases and the J gene end by 8 bases; junction bases not matched to a gene: 7. The CDR3 protein is CASSVDRGRDEQFF. CDR3 DNA: TGTGCCAGCAGTGTCGACAGGGGGAGGGATGAGCAGTTCTTC.